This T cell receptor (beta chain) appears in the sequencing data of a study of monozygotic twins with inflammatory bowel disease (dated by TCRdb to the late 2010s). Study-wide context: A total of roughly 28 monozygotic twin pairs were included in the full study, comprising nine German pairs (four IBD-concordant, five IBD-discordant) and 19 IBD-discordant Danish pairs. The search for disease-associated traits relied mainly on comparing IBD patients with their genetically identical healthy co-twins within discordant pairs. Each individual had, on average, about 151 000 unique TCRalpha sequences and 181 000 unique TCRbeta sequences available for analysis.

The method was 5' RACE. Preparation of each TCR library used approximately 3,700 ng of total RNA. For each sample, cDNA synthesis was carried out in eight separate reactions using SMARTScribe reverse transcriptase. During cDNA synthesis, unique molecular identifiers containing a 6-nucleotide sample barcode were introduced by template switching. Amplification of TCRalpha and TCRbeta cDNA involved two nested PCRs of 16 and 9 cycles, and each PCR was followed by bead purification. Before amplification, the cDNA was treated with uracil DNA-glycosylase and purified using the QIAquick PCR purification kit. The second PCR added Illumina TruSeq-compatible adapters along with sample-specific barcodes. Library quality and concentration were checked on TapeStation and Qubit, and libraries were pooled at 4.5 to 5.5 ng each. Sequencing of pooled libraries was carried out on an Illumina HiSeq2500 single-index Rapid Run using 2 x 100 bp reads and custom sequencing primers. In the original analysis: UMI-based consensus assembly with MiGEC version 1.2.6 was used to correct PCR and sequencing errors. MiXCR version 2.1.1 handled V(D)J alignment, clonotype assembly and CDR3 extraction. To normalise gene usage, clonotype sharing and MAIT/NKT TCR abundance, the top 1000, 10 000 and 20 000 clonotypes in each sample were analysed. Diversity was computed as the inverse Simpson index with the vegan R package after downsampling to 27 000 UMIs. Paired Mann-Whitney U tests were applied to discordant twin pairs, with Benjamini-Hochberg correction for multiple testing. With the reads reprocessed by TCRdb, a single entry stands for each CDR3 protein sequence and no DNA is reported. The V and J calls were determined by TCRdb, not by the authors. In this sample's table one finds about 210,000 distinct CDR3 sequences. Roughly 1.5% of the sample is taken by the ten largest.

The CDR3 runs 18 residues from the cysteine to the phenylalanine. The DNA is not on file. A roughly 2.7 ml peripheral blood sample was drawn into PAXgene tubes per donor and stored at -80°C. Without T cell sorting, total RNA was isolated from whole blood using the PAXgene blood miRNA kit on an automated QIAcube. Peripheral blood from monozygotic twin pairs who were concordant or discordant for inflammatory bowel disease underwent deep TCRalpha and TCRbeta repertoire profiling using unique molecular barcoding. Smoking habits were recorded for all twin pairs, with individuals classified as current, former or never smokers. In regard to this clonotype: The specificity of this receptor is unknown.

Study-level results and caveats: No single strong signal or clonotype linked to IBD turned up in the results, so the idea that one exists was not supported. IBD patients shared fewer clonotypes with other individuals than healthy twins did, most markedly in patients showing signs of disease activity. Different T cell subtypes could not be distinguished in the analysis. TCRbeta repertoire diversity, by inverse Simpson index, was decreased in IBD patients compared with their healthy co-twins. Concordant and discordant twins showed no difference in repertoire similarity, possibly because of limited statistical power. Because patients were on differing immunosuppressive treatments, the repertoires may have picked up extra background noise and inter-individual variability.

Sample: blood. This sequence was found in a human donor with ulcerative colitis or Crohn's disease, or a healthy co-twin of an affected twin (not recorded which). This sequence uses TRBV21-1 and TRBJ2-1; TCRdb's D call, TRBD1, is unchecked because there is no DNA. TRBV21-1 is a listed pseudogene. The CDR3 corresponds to CASSPPRRGTGVWGEQFF.